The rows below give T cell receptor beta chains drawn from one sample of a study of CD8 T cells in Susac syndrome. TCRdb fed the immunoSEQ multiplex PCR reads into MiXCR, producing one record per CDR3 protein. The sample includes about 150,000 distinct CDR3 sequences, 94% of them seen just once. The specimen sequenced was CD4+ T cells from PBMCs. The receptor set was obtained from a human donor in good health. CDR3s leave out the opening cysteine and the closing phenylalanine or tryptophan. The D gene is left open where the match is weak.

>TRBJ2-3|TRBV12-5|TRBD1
ASGTGTAGTDTQY
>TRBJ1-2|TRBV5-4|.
ASSLGLGDGYT
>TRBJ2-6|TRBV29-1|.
SVNTGPGANVLT
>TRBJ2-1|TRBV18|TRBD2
ASSTGTSGTNEQF
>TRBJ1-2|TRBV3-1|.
ASTQRGEYGYT
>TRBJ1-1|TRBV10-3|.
AISESAAEAF
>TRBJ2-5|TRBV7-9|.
ASSSTVQGLRETQY
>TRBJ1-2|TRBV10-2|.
ASSGRGGWGLDGYT
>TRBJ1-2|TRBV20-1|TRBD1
SAKGQGEFGYGYT
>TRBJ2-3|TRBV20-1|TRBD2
SADPASGSGSTDTQY
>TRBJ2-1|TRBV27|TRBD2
ASSFGLAGTARKEQF
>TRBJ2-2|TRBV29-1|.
SVDGDIGELF
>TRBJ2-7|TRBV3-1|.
ASSPAGERAYEQY
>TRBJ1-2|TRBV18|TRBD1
ASSPQGARGYT
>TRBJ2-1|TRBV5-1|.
ASSLQLAGGVHEQF
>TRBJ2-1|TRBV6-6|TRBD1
ASSYGTGNEQF
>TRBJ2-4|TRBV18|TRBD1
ASSPPDREDIQY
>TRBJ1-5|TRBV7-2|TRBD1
ASSLSTGQGGIPQH
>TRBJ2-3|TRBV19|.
ASSTGESTDTQY
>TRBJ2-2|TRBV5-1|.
ASSPTARSANTGELF
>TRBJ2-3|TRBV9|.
ASSPQVADTQY
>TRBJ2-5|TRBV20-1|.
SARVARAVQTQY
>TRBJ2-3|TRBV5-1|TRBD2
ASSLEGLGYTDTQY